Presented here are 10 T cell receptor beta chains from one specimen sequenced in a study of CD4 T cells in relation to SARS-CoV-2 and coronaviruses (dated by TCRdb to about 2021). CD4+ T cells from unexposed donors were collected before the COVID-19 pandemic (2011-2018). After less than eleven days of culture, CD4+ T cells were isolated with the EasySep CD4+ T cell isolation kit. The protocol used for the library was the immunoSEQ multiplex PCR assay. In TCRdb, the immuneACCESS table is reduced to in-frame sequences with V and J assigned. These tables do not hold every clone; where another copy was compared, an unresolved V gene accounts for under half, and the others remain unexplained. The sample has about 21,000 clones on record, approximately 76% of them singletons. In total, the top ten clones hold about 15% of the sample. Their antigens remain unidentified. Sequencing was done on a sample of CD4+ T cells from PBMCs, cultured in vitro. These receptors were taken from a human donor in good health.

The chain has TRBV5-1 and TRBJ2-5; D remains unclear. The V end was cut by 4 bases, the J end by 5 bases, with 9 bases between. Germline V gene lookup returns CDR1 SGHRS and CDR2 YFSETQ. This CDR3 is 12 amino acids long. The chain's CDR3 is CASSPESETQYF. The CDR3 nucleotides read TGCGCCAGCAGCCCCGAATCCGAGACCCAGTACTTC.

This sequence joins TRBV30 and TRBJ2-3; TRBD2 agrees at 8 bases. The germline V gene encodes CDR1 GTSNPN and CDR2 SVGIG (reference sequence). With V trimmed by 5 bases and J by 3 bases, 4 bases remained unmatched. This CDR3 has 13 amino acids. The CDR3, as DNA: TGTGCCTGGGGCGGACTAGCAACAGATACGCAGTATTTT. Encoded protein: CAWGGLATDTQYF.

This chain links TRBV20-1 with TRBJ2-1; D gene ambiguous. The CDR3 has 11 residues. Germline assignment: CDR1 DFQATT and CDR2 SNEGSKA (reference sequence). V lost 7 bases to trimming and J lost 5 bases, with 9 bases between them. CDR3 sequence reads: CSVGRDNEQFF. The CDR3 DNA reads as TGCAGTGTCGGACGGGACAATGAGCAGTTCTTC.

This clone was recorded only once. This rearrangement joins TRBV9 to TRBJ1-1, with D possibly TRBD1 on 5 matching bases. This CDR3 is 13 amino acids long. The germline V gene encodes CDR1 SGDLS and CDR2 YYNGEE. Trimming took 5 bases from V and 1 from J, leaving 9 bases between them. CDR3 DNA sequence: TGTGCCAGCAGGACAGAGGGGAACACTGAAGCTTTCTTT. This gives the protein CASRTEGNTEAFF.

The V call is TRBV7-9, the J call TRBJ2-1, with TRBD2 matching over 8 bases. Germline-derived CDR1 and CDR2 are SEHNR and FQNEAQ (reference sequence). The CDR3 sequence is 15 residues long. V lost 5 bases to trimming and J lost 9 bases; unmatched junction nucleotides: 12. The CDR3 nucleotides read TGTGCCAGCAGCCCGCCGGGACTAGAAGCAGGTGAGCAGTTCTTC. It translates to CASSPPGLEAGEQFF.

The chain joins TRBV2 to TRBJ1-5, with D perhaps matching TRBD1 (5 bases). This CDR3 is 14 amino acids long. Looked up from germline, CDR1 is SNHLY and CDR2 is FYNNEI. Trimming took 7 bases from V and 4 from J, leaving 14 bases between them. The CDR3 sequence is CASKSGQDNQPQHF. CDR3 in DNA: TGTGCCAGCAAATCGGGGCAAGATAATCAGCCCCAGCATTTT.

The chain couples TRBV6-5 to TRBJ2-7; TRBD2 aligns across 7 bases. Germline V gene data show CDR1 as MNHEY and CDR2 as SVGAGI. Trimming at V came to 0 bases and at J to 1 base, leaving 6 bases not matched to a gene. The CDR3 loop spans 16 amino acids. CDR3 nucleotides: TGTGCCAGCAGTTACTCGAAGGCGGGAGAGTCCTACGAGCAGTACTTC. Translating it yields CASSYSKAGESYEQYF.

By frequency in the sample, this clone is large. J is TRBJ1-1 and V is TRBV3-1 (or the pseudogene TRBV3-2); no clear D. The germline CDR1 and CDR2 sequences are LGHDT and YNNKEL (reference sequence). The CDR3 has 15 residues. V was shortened by 0 bases and J by 7 bases, with 15 bases between the two germline ends. The CDR3 DNA reads TGTGCCAGCAGCCAAGATCGAGCGAGGGAAGGTGAAGCTTTCTTT. This translates into CASSQDRAREGEAFF.

This rearrangement joins TRBV27 to TRBJ2-2; unclear D gene. CDR1 and CDR2 from the germline V gene are MNHEY and SMNVEV (reference sequence). There are 12 residues in the CDR3. Trimming pared 3 bases from V and 6 bases from J, leaving 5 bases between. CDR3 region: CASSFIAGELFF. The DNA for the CDR3 is TGTGCCAGCAGTTTCATCGCCGGGGAGCTGTTTTTT.

This clone was seen only once. The V call is TRBV2, the J call TRBJ2-7; 7 bases match TRBD2. The CDR3 contains 14 residues. Trimming took 7 bases from V and 2 from J; bases not matched to a gene: 8. Germline-derived CDR1 and CDR2 are SNHLY and FYNNEI. The CDR3 nucleotides are TGTGCCAGCACTTCTGGGACTACAACCTACGAGCAGTACTTC. Its protein is CASTSGTTTYEQYF.